The T cell receptor beta chain described here comes from a study of memory CD4+ T cells and cytomegalovirus serostatus (dated by TCRdb to between 2018 and 2021). Background for the entire study: The cohort included roughly 33 healthy adults from Belgium, of whom 9 were CMV seropositive and approximately 24 were CMV seronegative. CD4+ memory TCRbeta repertoires of a Belgian cohort with known cytomegalovirus serostatus were sequenced in order to replicate a published TCR-based CMV serostatus classifier. Summary of the overall study and its limitations: The results were read as suggesting that the CMV-associated TCR signature is, for the most part, present in the CD4+ memory repertoire. Of more than 150 previously reported CMV-associated TCRbeta sequences, 55 to 75 appeared in the CD4+ memory repertoires, each in one to five individuals. On the Belgian cohort, the classifier based on the original framework reached a median bootstrapped AUC of nearly 0.96, with a 95% CI of 0.76-1.00. Only CD4+CD45RO+ memory cells were sequenced, unlike the original study, which covered naive and memory CD4+ and CD8+ populations. For CMV serostatus prediction, a median bootstrapped AUC of approximately 0.95 was reached with the original framework, and a median bootstrapped AUC of about 0.91 was reached with a US-trained random forest.

Single viable CD3+CD4+CD8-CD45RO+ cells were sorted as memory CD4+ T cells on a FACSAria II. CMV serostatus was assessed using a Roche Elecsys assay, by which serum IgG against CMV pp150, pp28, p38 and p52 was detected. After the samples were thawed, total CD4+ T cells were enriched through positive selection using CD4 magnetic microbeads. Samples originated from another study that specifically interrogated the CD4+ T cell memory repertoire. Peripheral blood mononuclear cells were isolated and cryopreserved according to standard operating procedures, and serum was stored at -80 degrees C. The staining relied on CD3-PerCP (BW264/56), CD4-APC (RPA-T4), CD45RO-PE (UCHT1) and CD8-Pacific Orange (3B5) antibodies, and Sytox blue was used to exclude non-viable cells. V drops 3 bases and J drops 2 bases, leaving 10 bases in between. From the cysteine up to the phenylalanine, the CDR3 has a length of 14 residues. Only the CDR3 part of the read is kept: 42 bases, read in frame from the first base.

Genomic DNA was extracted from sorted cells with the Quick-DNA Microprep Kit. TCRbeta DNA was amplified with the immunoSEQ hsTCRbeta kit following the manufacturer's protocol. TCRbeta libraries were sequenced on an Illumina MiSeq instrument. Concerning the study's data processing: Following removal of out-of-frame sequences, a few million distinct TCRbeta sequences were retained, with an average of about 63,000 per individual. Each individual was scored using the number of 150 to 200 previously reported CMV-associated TCRbeta sequences that the individual carried and the total number of productive distinct TCRbeta sequences. A beta-binomial model was reimplemented in Python, and scikit-learn random forests with default parameters were trained on US cohort data. Classifier performance on the Belgian cohort was reported as the median AUC with percentile confidence intervals calculated over 10,000 bootstrap iterations. Held by TCRdb, this immuneACCESS table contains in-frame sequences only and omits some clones. Under half of the omission traces to an unresolved V gene where checked; the cause of the rest is unknown. V and J calls and clone size come straight from that table; D and trimming were deduced from the DNA. This sample holds approximately 88,000 clones; 80% were observed only once. In total, the top ten clones hold 3.6% of the sample.

Concerning this clone: Its antigen remains unidentified. Base qualities are not provided; no much larger clone lies one nucleotide away.

The source material was memory CD4+ T cells from blood. This TCR was sampled from an adult in good health and CMV-seropositive. The V and J segments used are TRBV23-1 and TRBJ2-5, with the D gene call left open. TRBV23-1 is an ORF, and what it does is uncertain. The DNA sequence is as follows: TGCGCCAGCAGTCACCTTAATTCACAAGAGACCCAGTACTTC. Its protein reads: CASSHLNSQETQYF.